These 6 T cell receptor beta chains were sequenced from one sample in a study of vaccination effects on CD4 cells after COVID-19. Following 10 days of culture, CD4+ T cells were isolated. Which antigens these TCRs recognize remains unknown. Using immunoSEQ multiplex PCR, the repertoire was profiled, and TCRdb retains in-frame clones only, with some absent. This repertoire shows around 60,000 clones, roughly 80% found once; its top ten account for 3%. The sample in question was CD4+ T cells from PBMCs cultured without peptide, obtained before COVID-19 vaccination. The receptors here all came from a human donor who received a COVID-19 vaccine.

The chain joins TRBV11-2 to TRBJ1-6; TRBD1 might be the D (5 bases). Germline V CDR1 and CDR2: SGHAT, FQNNGV. V lost 5 bases and J 10 bases, leaving 18 bases between the germline ends. The CDR3 runs 15 residues. CDR3 sequence: CASSDRDVQDSPLHF. In DNA, the CDR3 is TGTGCCAGCAGCGACCGGGACGTACAGGACTCACCCCTCCACTTT.

The V call is TRBV7-3, the J call TRBJ2-1; 15 bases agree with TRBD2. The CDR3 sequence is 18 residues long. Germline CDR1 SGHTA, CDR2 FQGTGA. V gave up 5 bases and J gave up 5 bases; unmatched junction bases: 10. The chain's CDR3 is CASSLPGLAGGLNNEQFF. The DNA of the CDR3 is TGTGCCAGCAGCCTGCCGGGACTAGCGGGGGGTCTAAACAATGAGCAGTTCTTC.

J is TRBJ2-4 and V is TRBV7-2; 7 nucleotides line up with TRBD2. The germline gives CDR1 SGHTA, CDR2 FQGNSA. The J segment lost 1 base and the V segment lost 5 bases, leaving 11 bases of the junction unmatched. The CDR3 contains 17 residues. CDR3: CASSPPGRVRAKNIQYF. The CDR3 coding sequence is TGTGCCAGCAGCCCCCCAGGGAGGGTGAGGGCCAAAAACATTCAGTACTTC.

The V call is TRBV4-2, the J call TRBJ2-1; tentatively, D is TRBD1 (6 bases). The germline V gene has CDR1 LGHNA and CDR2 YNFKEQ. The CDR3 is 16 residues long. The V and J ends lost 0 bases and 4 bases respectively, with 13 bases between them. The DNA of the CDR3 is TGTGCCAGCAGCCAAGAGGGCCAGGGGATTTACAATGAGCAGTTCTTC. This sequence encodes CASSQEGQGIYNEQFF.

The chain employs TRBV18 and TRBJ2-5; D is tentatively TRBD1 or TRBD2 (5 bases each). Germline V lookup: CDR1 KGHSH, CDR2 LQKENI. The V gene lost 3 bases and the J gene lost 5 bases, with 13 bases spanning the gap. CDR3 length: 14 residues. CDR3 residues: CASSPGVGAETQYF. For the CDR3, the DNA is TGTGCCAGCTCACCGGGAGTAGGGGCGGAGACCCAGTACTTC. The entire variable domain, with the rest obtained from reference TRBV18 and TRBJ2-5, is as follows: NAGVMQNPRHLVRRRGQEARLRCSPMKGHSHVYWYRQLPEEGLKFMVYLQKENIIDESGMPKERFSAEFPKEGPSILRIQQVVRGDSAAYFCASSPGVGAETQYFGPGTRLLVL.

This rearrangement joins TRBV4-1 to TRBJ2-3, with TRBD2 matching over 8 bases. Germline-derived CDR1 and CDR2 are MGHRA and YSYEKL. V was pared by 9 bases and J by 0 bases, with 11 bases of the junction left unmatched. The CDR3 is made up of 16 amino acids. The CDR3 here is CASVGAGALSTDTQYF. The CDR3 DNA reads as TGCGCCAGTGTTGGAGCGGGGGCCCTGAGCACAGATACGCAGTATTTT.